The T cell receptor beta chain described here comes from a study of shared clonotypes between healthy human individuals. General study results and limits: The researchers took only blood, and tissue repertoires probably look different.

Sequencing was performed with immunoSEQ multiplex PCR; in TCRdb, only in-frame clones are kept and a portion is missing. The sample lists some 2.1 million clones; about 95% were seen once. With respect to this clone: Its antigen is unknown.

Naive CD8 cells lacked CD45RO, underwent positive selection for CCR7 and left out terminally differentiated effector memory CD45RA+ cells. V lost 7 bases and J lost 5; bases outside the gene matches: 8. The V gene's germline CDR1 is SGHTA and CDR2 FQGNSA. This CDR3 region has 14 residues. The rearrangement links TRBV7-2 to TRBJ2-1; 7 nucleotides line up with TRBD1. The sequencing sample was made of naive CD8+ T cells sorted from blood. This TCR came from a man aged 18 to 30 in good health. The CDR3 loop reads CASTYGDSHNEQFF. Here the CDR3 DNA reads TGTGCCAGCACCTACGGGGACAGCCACAATGAGCAGTTCTTC. The whole variable domain, remainder taken from reference TRBV7-2 and TRBJ2-1, is GAGVSQSPSNKVTEKGKDVELRCDPISGHTALYWYRQSLGQGLEFLIYFQGNSAPDKSGLPSDRFSAERTGGSVSTLTIQRTQQEDSAVYLCASTYGDSHNEQFFGPGTRLTVL.